One and the same sample provided the 18 T cell receptor beta chains below, sequenced in a study of T cells in Graves' hyperthyroidism and ophthalmopathy. From RNA transcripts, TCR beta CDR3 regions were amplified. A set of HTBI primers served as the primers for a first-round RT-PCR of the TCR CDR3. One entry per CDR3 protein, called by TCRdb with MiXCR from the multiplex PCR reads. Of hundreds of thousands of distinct CDR3 sequences in the sample, around 20% are singletons; the top ten hold 47%. Sequencing input: blood. These receptors were obtained from a man aged 40-55 years with Graves' ophthalmopathy.

The sample holds many counts of this clonotype. The chain links TRBV12-3 or TRBV12-4 to TRBJ2-1, with TRBD2 matching over 10 bases. Trimming at V came to 2 bases and at J to 8 bases, leaving 6 bases not matched to a gene. The CDR3 length is 15 residues. DNA for the CDR3: TGTGCCAGCAGTTTATTGAGCGGGGGGGTACATGAGCAGTTCTTC. Translation gives CASSLLSGGVHEQFF.

The genes are TRBV27 and TRBJ2-5; 8 bases line up with TRBD2. Losses at the gene ends were 4 bases for V and 4 bases for J; bases not matched to a gene: 5. The germline CDR1 and CDR2 sequences are MNHEY and SMNVEV (reference sequence). The CDR3 has 14 residues. In DNA form, the CDR3 reads TGTGCCAGCAGTTCGCGGGAGGCCCGAGAGACCCAGTACTTC. Amino acids: CASSSREARETQYF.

This clonotype was found many times. The chain has TRBV29-1 and TRBJ2-1; 8 bases map to TRBD2. Germline lookup yields CDR1 SQVTM and CDR2 ANQGSEA. The CDR3 is 15 residues long. After removal of 4 bases from V and 7 bases from J, the junction contained 12 bases not matched to a gene. The CDR3 DNA reads TGCAGCGTTGGAGGTCTTAGCGGGGCCGGGAATGAGCAGTTCTTC. Translation: CSVGGLSGAGNEQFF.

This rearrangement joins TRBV10-3 to TRBJ2-7; the D is unclear. Germline CDR1 is ENHRY and CDR2 is SYGVKD. Deletions cut 5 bases from V and 7 bases from J, with 9 bases between. CDR3 length equals 11 residues. CDR3 region: CAISRAGEQYF. The CDR3 region has the DNA TGTGCCATCAGTCGGGCTGGGGAGCAGTACTTC.

This clonotype was counted a single time. The chain carries TRBV19 and TRBJ2-1, with D possibly matching TRBD2 (7 bases). The ends were cut back, 3 bases at V and 9 bases at J, with 15 bases in the middle. CDR3 length: 14 residues. Germline values: CDR1 LNHDA, CDR2 SQIVND (reference sequence). The CDR3 DNA follows: TGTGCCAGTAGTATGAGGGGAGGGGGTGGTGAGCAGTTCTTC. Its protein product is CASSMRGGGGEQFF.

The chain joins TRBV27 to TRBJ2-1, with TRBD2 matching 7 bases. Germline trimming cut 4 bases from V and 8 bases from J; bases unmatched to any gene: 2. The CDR3 sequence is 12 residues long. Germline loops: CDR1 MNHEY, CDR2 SMNVEV (reference sequence). The CDR3 is CASSSTSDEQFF. Written as DNA, the CDR3 is TGTGCCAGCAGTTCTACTAGCGATGAGCAGTTCTTC.

This clonotype was counted between two and nine times. The rearrangement joins TRBV20-1 to TRBJ1-1; D unclear. Trimming left V 6 bases short and J 1 base short, with 9 bases between. Germline CDR1 DFQATT, CDR2 SNEGSKA (reference sequence). CDR3 length equals 12 residues. The CDR3, as DNA: TGCAGTGCCAGCCACTGGAACACTGAAGCTTTCTTT. Amino acids: CSASHWNTEAFF.

The chain uses TRBV4-1 and TRBJ1-1; D unresolved. Trimming stripped 2 bases from V and 0 bases from J, with 19 bases between. CDR3 length equals 18 residues. CDR1 and CDR2 from the germline V gene are MGHRA and YSYEKL. DNA of the CDR3: TGCGCCAGCAGCCAAAAGGAGGTCTCCCGTTTTATGAACACTGAAGCTTTCTTT. Amino acid sequence: CASSQKEVSRFMNTEAFF.

This chain connects TRBV6-1 to TRBJ2-7, with 7 positions matching TRBD1. The CDR3 length is 15 residues. Trimming cost V 6 bases and J 6 bases; bases outside gene matches: 14. Germline V gives CDR1 MNHNS, CDR2 SASEGT. The CDR3 spells CASSPQVGSGGEQYF. CDR3 coding DNA: TGTGCCAGCAGCCCGCAGGTGGGCTCAGGGGGCGAGCAGTACTTC.

The genes are TRBV19 and TRBJ1-1, with TRBD1 as a possible D gene (6 bases). CDR3 length equals 15 residues. Deletions cut 4 bases from V and 4 bases from J, with 16 bases between. Per the germline V gene, CDR1 is LNHDA and CDR2 is SQIVND (reference sequence). The chain's CDR3 is CASSSPATGGTEAFF. In nucleotides, the CDR3 is TGTGCCAGTAGTAGCCCCGCGACAGGCGGCACTGAAGCTTTCTTT.

V is TRBV5-1 and J is TRBJ2-1, with TRBD2 identical over 11 bases. The V segment lost 2 bases and the J segment 5 bases; nucleotides outside the gene matches: 6. The germline gives CDR1 SGHRS, CDR2 YFSETQ. The CDR3 is made up of 16 amino acids. CDR3 in DNA: TGCGCCAGCAGCTTTCCTAGCGGGGGGTTGGACAATGAGCAGTTCTTC. Translation gives CASSFPSGGLDNEQFF.

As regards this clonotype: A much larger clone lies a single base off, so this may be a read error. The CDR3 end shows no conserved phenylalanine or tryptophan, and so a read error is likely. This chain connects TRBV12-3 or TRBV12-4 to TRBJ1-1; no clear D gene. V was trimmed by 5 bases and J by 7 bases, leaving 11 bases between them. CDR3 length equals 12 residues. CDR3 in amino acids: CASSADGREAFL. CDR3 DNA: TGTGCCAGCAGTGCTGACGGACGTGAAGCTTTCCTT.

The table lists this clonotype with a few counts. The chain combines TRBV9 with TRBJ2-1; 7 positions agree with TRBD2. The CDR3 runs to 14 residues. J gave up 5 bases and V 3 bases, and 5 bases lay outside the gene matches. Germline values: CDR1 SGDLS, CDR2 YYNGEE. Here the CDR3 reads CASSAPRGDNEQFF. The CDR3 nucleotides are TGTGCCAGCAGCGCCCCCCGGGGGGACAATGAGCAGTTCTTC.

The table lists this clonotype with a few counts. The chain uses TRBV5-5 and TRBJ2-1, with D tentatively TRBD2 (6 bases). V was trimmed by 4 bases and J by 0 bases, leaving 17 bases between them. The CDR3 consists of 17 residues. The germline CDR1 and CDR2 sequences are SGHKS and YYEKEE (reference sequence). As DNA, the CDR3 is TGTGCCAGCAGCCCCGGGACTCCCGAGGGCTCCTACAATGAGCAGTTCTTC. As protein: CASSPGTPEGSYNEQFF.

The CDR3 is CASTSPPPKETQYF. CDR3 sequence (DNA): TGTGCCAGCACCTCCCCACCCCCCAAAGAGACCCAGTACTTC. The chain uses TRBV6-1 and TRBJ2-5; D call uncertain. V lost 7 bases to trimming and J lost 3 bases, with 15 bases between them. This CDR3 has 14 residues. The V gene's germline CDR1 is MNHNS and CDR2 SASEGT.

In this sample, this clonotype turned up many times. The chain has TRBV2 and TRBJ1-2, with D unresolved. The germline V and J ends were trimmed by 2 bases and 1 base, with 2 bases remaining between them. The CDR3 spans 12 residues. Germline CDR1 is SNHLY and CDR2 is FYNNEI. CDR3 nucleotides: TGTGCCAGCAGTGAAAATAACTATGGCTACACCTTC. Amino acid sequence: CASSENNYGYTF. The full variable domain, with the rest looked up from reference TRBV2 and TRBJ1-2, is EPEVTQTPSHQVTQMGQEVILRCVPISNHLYFYWYRQILGQKVEFLVSFYNNEISEKSEIFDDQFSVERPDGSNFTLKIRSTKLEDSAMYFCASSENNYGYTFGSGTRLTVV.

The rearrangement joins TRBV6-1 to TRBJ1-5; D uncertain. Germline lookup yields CDR1 MNHNS and CDR2 SASEGT. The V end lost 2 bases, the J end lost 7 bases, and 12 bases lay between the germline ends. The CDR3 has 14 residues. The chain's CDR3 is CASSESHTSQPQHF. The CDR3 region has the DNA TGTGCCAGCAGTGAAAGCCACACCTCGCAGCCCCAGCATTTT.

In this sample, this clonotype turned up many times. The chain links TRBV5-1 to TRBJ2-3; D gene uncertain. The V end lost 5 bases, the J end lost 0 bases, and 13 bases lay between the germline ends. The CDR3 length is 15 residues. Germline loops: CDR1 SGHRS, CDR2 YFSETQ. The CDR3 nucleotides are TGCGCCAGCAGGGCTATGGGTCAGAGCACAGATACGCAGTATTTT. Translating it yields CASRAMGQSTDTQYF.